Listed below are T cell receptor beta chains from one sample, sequenced in a study of blood T cell repertoires in COVID-19. Produced via immunoSEQ multiplex PCR; TCRdb's table is partial and in-frame only. This sample yields over 250,000 clones, of which about four fifths are seen a single time; 9.4% belongs to the top ten. What was sequenced was peripheral blood. The source is a woman in her fifties or sixties who had recovered from COVID-19. CDR3s leave out the opening cysteine and the closing phenylalanine or tryptophan. A row's size may be missing; if present it is once, few, many or a size class.

TRBV30	.	TRBJ2-1	AWRSAASGRGSKQF
TRBV6-5	.	TRBJ2-1	ASSYSSGVYNEQF
TRBV28	.	TRBJ2-7	ATVMTGSLSEQY
TRBV4-2	.	TRBJ2-7	ASSLGTSGTNYEQY
TRBV25-1	.	TRBJ2-7	ASSEEGREK
TRBV18	.	TRBJ2-5	ASSPPQDWYQETQY
TRBV10-1	.	TRBJ2-7	ASSRRLYEQY
TRBV21-1	.	TRBJ2-1	ASSQRGGPYNEQF
TRBV18	.	TRBJ1-4	ASSPPELNNEKLF
TRBV24-1	.	TRBJ2-5	ATSEPAGAQETQY
TRBV6-5	.	TRBJ2-7	ASSYSMGGSYEQY
TRBV2	.	TRBJ2-5	ATRRYSGGTIRQETQY
TRBV6-1	once	TRBJ1-6	ASSEDRFNSPLH
TRBV7-9	.	TRBJ2-1	ASSSSGAYNEQF
TRBV11-2	once	TRBJ2-7	ASSFPTSGGNEQY
TRBV29-1	.	TRBJ2-2	SGRGDTGELF
TRBV18	.	TRBJ1-4	ASSEQVATNEKLF
TRBV18	once	TRBJ2-2	ASSPSGTANTGELF
TRBV7-2	.	TRBJ2-3	ASRQTSGGNTDTQY
TRBV4-2	.	TRBJ2-3	ASSWGGASTDTQY
TRBV4-1	.	TRBJ2-2	ASSPGLAGLSTGELF
TRBV28	.	TRBJ2-7	ASSFPIAGGDYEQY
TRBV4-3	few	TRBJ2-1	ASIPAWGGPYNEQF
TRBV10-1	.	TRBJ1-3	ASNSPGTGYGNTIY
TRBV30	.	TRBJ1-4	AWGTGTNEKLF
TRBV19	.	TRBJ1-5	ASIAGQYNQPQH
TRBV19	.	TRBJ1-4	ASTRGDTATNEKLF
TRBV4-3	.	TRBJ1-1	ASSPQGLYTEAF
TRBV5-1	.	TRBJ2-1	ASSLSLAGYNEQF
TRBV11-2	.	TRBJ2-2	ASSSAQAGYTGELF
TRBV4-3	few	TRBJ2-7	ASSQDGAKQY
TRBV28	.	TRBJ1-1	ASRRVQLNTEAF
TRBV4-3	.	TRBJ1-2	ASSLGGGHGYT
TRBV5-5	.	TRBJ1-1	ASSMTAEAF
TRBV3-1/TRBV3-2	.	TRBJ2-3	ASSQELALDTQY
TRBV18	.	TRBJ2-7	ASSGRWTDYEQY
TRBV21-1	.	TRBJ1-1	ASRMDSLNTEAF
TRBV24-1	.	TRBJ2-2	ATSDPTGENTGELF
TRBV7-8	many	TRBJ1-3	ASSLQGTGITTIY
TRBV5-1	.	TRBJ2-5	ASSWGTVRQETQY
TRBV19	.	TRBJ2-1	ATSGTDTSYNEQF
TRBV19	.	TRBJ2-3	ASSIRLWVRDGATDTQY
TRBV7-2	.	TRBJ2-1	ASSPWDSSYNEQF